What follows are 29 T cell receptor beta chains derived from one specimen sequenced in a study of response to subunit inactivated influenza vaccine (dated by TCRdb to 2016 to 2019). The library was obtained by RT-PCR. This sample was sequenced with an Illumina HiSeq 2500. TCRdb reran the public reads through fastp at Q25 and MiXCR, keeping productive beta chains. Rows are unified per CDR3 protein, each entry keeping the most common DNA and genes. Within this sample are about 540,000 distinct CDR3 sequences, with roughly a quarter of them counted one time only. About 3% of the sample rests with the top ten. These data were also filed under a second study, of T cells expressing NK-cell markers. The second study's paper adds: TCR beta cDNA libraries were made by 5'RACE template switching that added a universal primer site and unique molecular identifiers.

The source material was CD4+ T cells sorted from PBMCs, sampled less than 13 days after vaccination. The receptors here all came from a man aged 50 to 60 who received an inactivated influenza vaccine. Donor details come from another sample of the same person, matched by shared clones.

V and J are TRBV28 and TRBJ2-3, with D possibly called TRBD1 or TRBD2 (5 bases each). Germline CDR1 is MDHEN and CDR2 is SYDVKM. The CDR3 extends over 15 amino acids. Trimming stripped 5 bases from V and 6 bases from J, with 18 bases between. CDR3 in DNA: TGTGCCAGCAGTCTTCGGGGCATGCGGTCGGATACGCAGTATTTT. It specifies CASSLRGMRSDTQYF.

The genes are TRBV6-5 and TRBJ2-1; TRBD2 is a possible D gene (6 bases). V gave up 3 bases and J gave up 8 bases, with 17 bases separating them. CDR1 MNHEY and CDR2 SVGAGI come from the germline V gene. This CDR3 has 15 amino acids. CDR3 DNA sequence: TGTGCCAGCAGTTATCGCGCGGGGCTGGTAGATGAGCAGTTCTTC. Its protein is CASSYRAGLVDEQFF.

This clonotype appeared a few times. The chain couples TRBV5-8 to TRBJ2-2; D is unclear. CDR1 and CDR2 from the germline V gene are SGHTS and YDEGEE. Trimming stripped 4 bases from V and 4 bases from J, with 17 bases between. The CDR3 has 16 residues. CDR3 protein: CASSGSSGLGTGELFF. CDR3 in DNA: TGTGCCAGCAGCGGATCCAGTGGTTTGGGCACCGGGGAGCTGTTTTTT. The entire variable domain, with the rest obtained from reference TRBV5-8 and TRBJ2-2, is as follows: EAGVTQSPTHLIKTRGQQATLRCSPISGHTSVYWYQQALGLGLQFLLWYDEGEERNRGNFPPRFSGRQFPNYSSELNVNALELEDSALYLCASSGSSGLGTGELFFGEGSRLTVL.

This clonotype was picked up a small number of times. V is TRBV4-2 and J is TRBJ2-7; D remains unclear. The germline gives CDR1 LGHNA, CDR2 YNFKEQ. The CDR3 loop spans 14 amino acids. V lost 0 bases to trimming and J lost 3 bases, with 9 bases between them. DNA for the CDR3: TGTGCCAGCAGCCAAGATTCTTCGGACTACGAGCAGTACTTC. This translates into CASSQDSSDYEQYF.

In this sample, this clonotype turned up a few times. The gene calls are TRBV7-9 and TRBJ1-2; D remains unclear. V shed 2 bases and J shed 4 bases, with 11 bases lying between them. Germline V CDR1 and CDR2: SEHNR, FQNEAQ (reference sequence). This CDR3 spans 14 amino acids. The CDR3: CASSLRGLAYGYTF. DNA of the CDR3: TGTGCCAGCAGCTTACGTGGACTTGCCTATGGCTACACCTTC.

The V and J genes are TRBV9 and TRBJ2-3, with TRBD1 matching over 9 bases. The CDR3 length is 14 residues. V was pared by 3 bases and J by 3 bases, with 2 bases of the junction left unmatched. Germline V lookup: CDR1 SGDLS, CDR2 YYNGEE. In DNA, the CDR3 is TGTGCCAGCAGCGACGACAGGGGGACAGATACGCAGTATTTT. It codes for CASSDDRGTDTQYF.

The rearrangement links TRBV4-3 to TRBJ1-2, with a weak D call TRBD1 (5 bases). With 6 bases removed from V and 5 bases from J, the gap between germline ends came to 19 bases. There are 15 residues in the CDR3. CDR1 and CDR2 from the germline V gene are LGHNA and YSLEER. For the CDR3, the DNA is TGCGCCAGCAGGCCTGCCGGGGCGTTAGGATATGGCTACACCTTC. Translating gives CASRPAGALGYGYTF.

This rearrangement joins TRBV5-5 to TRBJ2-2; D remains ambiguous. Trimming removed 3 bases at V and 0 bases at J, with 12 bases between. CDR3 length equals 16 residues. The germline gives CDR1 SGHKS, CDR2 YYEKEE (reference sequence). CDR3 in amino acids: CASSWAWRTNTGELFF. CDR3 sequence (DNA): TGTGCCAGCAGCTGGGCTTGGCGGACGAACACCGGGGAGCTGTTTTTT.

This clonotype was recorded at least ten times. This chain uses TRBV20-1 with TRBJ1-4; D may be TRBD1 (6 bases). The ends were cut back, 0 bases at V and 8 bases at J, with 16 bases in the middle. The CDR3 is 15 amino acids. In germline, CDR1 is DFQATT, CDR2 SNEGSKA (reference sequence). CDR3 amino acids: CSARDPGGAGEKLFF. Here the CDR3 DNA reads TGCAGTGCTAGAGATCCCGGGGGCGCGGGAGAAAAACTGTTTTTT.

This clonotype has just one count. This chain joins TRBV12-3 or TRBV12-4 and TRBJ1-2; 7 positions agree with TRBD1. Trimming took 1 base from V and 6 from J; bases not matched to a gene: 5. The CDR3 covers 14 residues. CDR3 DNA: TGTGCCAGCAGTTTAGGGAGACAGGGAAATGGCTACACCTTC. Residues: CASSLGRQGNGYTF.

Note on this clonotype: Here the CDR3 omits its conserved ending phenylalanine or tryptophan, so a read error is the likely source. This rearrangement joins TRBV29-1 to TRBJ2-3; 8 positions agree with TRBD1. Germline-derived CDR1 and CDR2 are SQVTM and ANQGSEA. V trimming: 6 bases; J trimming: 2 bases; junction bases outside the gene matches: 4. The CDR3 is made up of 13 amino acids. CDR3 DNA: TGCAGCGTGGGACAGGCTATCACAGATACGCAGTATCTT. Encoded protein: CSVGQAITDTQYL.

The genes are TRBV7-2 and TRBJ2-5; 12 positions agree with TRBD1. The CDR3 consists of 17 residues. J gave up 4 bases and V 6 bases, and 12 bases lay outside the gene matches. Germline CDR1 is SGHTA and CDR2 is FQGNSA. CDR3 region: CASRAGTGGAGGETQYF. DNA for the CDR3: TGTGCCAGCAGAGCAGGGACAGGGGGCGCGGGGGGAGAGACCCAGTACTTC.

The chain couples TRBV5-1 to TRBJ2-5, with a possible D match to TRBD2 (5 bases). Trimming left V 4 bases short and J 2 bases short, with 12 bases between. This CDR3 has 14 residues. Germline CDR1 is SGHRS and CDR2 is YFSETQ. In DNA form, the CDR3 reads TGCGCCAGCAGCGTGACGGGGATACAAGAGACCCAGTACTTC. Its protein is CASSVTGIQETQYF.

This rearrangement joins TRBV11-2 to TRBJ2-1, with D possibly matching TRBD2 (6 bases). V lost 5 bases and J 5 bases, leaving 10 bases between the germline ends. This CDR3 contains 13 residues. Germline CDR1 and CDR2: SGHAT and FQNNGV. The CDR3: CASSIRGNNEQFF. The DNA for the CDR3 is TGTGCCAGCAGCATCCGGGGGAACAATGAGCAGTTCTTC.

The chain recombines TRBV6-1 with TRBJ1-2; TRBD1 matches at 8 bases. Germline V gene lookup returns CDR1 MNHNS and CDR2 SASEGT. The CDR3 has 14 residues. Trimming at V came to 7 bases and at J to 7 bases, leaving 11 bases not matched to a gene. Here the CDR3 DNA reads TGTGCCAGCAACCAAGACAGGGGAAAGGTTGGCTACACCTTC. It codes for CASNQDRGKVGYTF.

V gene TRBV27 combines with J gene TRBJ2-1; D is undetermined. The V end was cut by 6 bases, the J end by 1 base, with 22 bases between. The germline V gene has CDR1 MNHEY and CDR2 SMNVEV (reference sequence). The length of the CDR3 is 18 residues. This CDR3 is CASSLLPNGGNSYNEQFF. For the CDR3, the DNA is TGTGCCAGCAGCCTACTACCCAATGGCGGTAATTCCTACAATGAGCAGTTCTTC.

This clonotype occurred a few times. The genes are TRBV20-1 and TRBJ2-1, with D perhaps matching TRBD2 (6 bases). The CDR3 extends over 16 amino acids. Germline values: CDR1 DFQATT, CDR2 SNEGSKA (reference sequence). With 5 bases removed from V and 0 bases from J, the gap between germline ends came to 17 bases. The CDR3 sequence is CSAPDYSESSYNEQFF. The DNA of the CDR3 is TGCAGTGCTCCGGACTACTCGGAAAGCTCCTACAATGAGCAGTTCTTC.

There are a few counts of this clonotype. This chain links TRBV20-1 with TRBJ2-7; the D is unclear. Germline values: CDR1 DFQATT, CDR2 SNEGSKA (reference sequence). This CDR3 has 15 residues. Trimming took 0 bases from V and 5 from J, leaving 17 bases between them. The CDR3 loop reads CSARDARRGRNEQYF. The CDR3 DNA sequence: TGCAGTGCTAGAGATGCACGCCGTGGAAGGAACGAGCAGTACTTC.

This chain links TRBV7-9 with TRBJ2-1; TRBD2 might be the D (6 bases). This CDR3 has 15 residues. Deletions cut 4 bases from V and 1 base from J, with 11 bases between. Germline lookup yields CDR1 SEHNR and CDR2 FQNEAQ (reference sequence). CDR3: CASSSSGLSYNEQFF. CDR3 in DNA: TGTGCCAGCAGCTCGAGCGGGCTATCCTACAATGAGCAGTTCTTC.

The chain joins TRBV12-3 or TRBV12-4 to TRBJ1-3; D is unclear. This CDR3 is built from 14 residues. The V and J ends lost 8 bases and 0 bases respectively, with 11 bases between them. CDR3 residues: CASRGWNSGNTIYF. As DNA, the CDR3 is TGTGCCAGCCGAGGGTGGAACTCTGGAAACACCATATATTTT.

The V gene is TRBV20-1, the J gene TRBJ2-2; D might be TRBD1 or TRBD2, each matching 5 bases. V lost 4 bases to trimming and J lost 2 bases, with 14 bases between them. The germline gives CDR1 DFQATT, CDR2 SNEGSKA (reference sequence). CDR3 length equals 15 residues. CDR3 sequence reads: CSAMTGQGNTGELFF. In DNA form, the CDR3 reads TGCAGTGCTATGACGGGGCAGGGAAACACCGGGGAGCTGTTTTTT.

This clonotype was found a few times. This chain connects TRBV5-6 to TRBJ1-2; 7 bases line up with TRBD1. After removal of 4 bases from V and 3 bases from J, the junction contained 15 bases not matched to a gene. CDR3 size: 17 residues. Germline V CDR1 and CDR2: SGHDT, YYEEEE. CDR3 protein: CASSPRGQSTTYYGYTF. The CDR3 DNA is TGTGCCAGCAGCCCACGGGGACAGAGTACGACTTACTATGGCTACACCTTC.

The table lists this clonotype with many counts. This chain links TRBV4-1 with TRBJ1-2; D possibly corresponds to TRBD1 (6 bases). The germline V gene encodes CDR1 MGHRA and CDR2 YSYEKL. V dropped 6 bases and J dropped 4 bases, with 15 bases sitting between them. The CDR3 is 14 amino acids. The CDR3 spells CASRGGPSSYGYTF. The CDR3 bases are TGCGCCAGCAGGGGGGGGCCGTCATCCTATGGCTACACCTTC.

This chain uses TRBV7-9 with TRBJ2-7, with TRBD2 matching over 13 bases. Germline CDR1 is SEHNR and CDR2 is FQNEAQ (reference sequence). CDR3 length: 15 residues. V shed 5 bases, J shed 4 bases, and the junction held 5 bases outside the gene matches. CDR3 in amino acids: CASSRTSGSFYEQYF. The DNA of the CDR3 is TGTGCCAGCAGCCGGACTAGCGGGAGTTTTTACGAGCAGTACTTC. The variable domain in full, completed from reference TRBV7-9 and TRBJ2-7, reads DTGVSQNPRHKITKRGQNVTFRCDPISEHNRLYWYRQTLGQGPEFLTYFQNEAQLEKSRLLSDRFSAERPKGSFSTLEIQRTEQGDSAMYLCASSRTSGSFYEQYFGPGTRLTVT.

This clonotype was detected only a few times. The junction differs from germline at one of its ends, possibly a read error. The chain joins TRBV7-7 to TRBJ2-5, with D possibly being TRBD1 (6 bases). CDR1 and CDR2 (germline): SSHAT, FNYEAQ (reference sequence). CDR3 size: 14 residues. Here the CDR3 reads CASSRGQFQETQYF. DNA for the CDR3: TGTGCTAGCAGCCGGGGACAATTCCAGGAGACCCAGTACTTC.

The rearrangement joins TRBV5-1 to TRBJ2-5; 7 bases align to TRBD2. V gave up 7 bases and J gave up 5 bases; unmatched junction bases: 14. Germline values: CDR1 SGHRS, CDR2 YFSETQ. The CDR3 sequence is 15 residues long. CDR3: CASFQDSGSSETQYF. The CDR3 DNA is TGCGCCAGCTTTCAAGATAGCGGGTCCAGCGAGACCCAGTACTTC.

This clonotype occurred a few times. This chain connects TRBV12-3 or TRBV12-4 to TRBJ2-1; D remains unclear. This CDR3 comprises 15 residues. Deletions cut 1 base from V and 9 bases from J, with 16 bases between. The CDR3 sequence: CASSLDGISMGEQFF. CDR3 nucleotides: TGTGCCAGCAGTTTAGATGGGATCTCCATGGGTGAGCAGTTCTTC.

V and J are TRBV28 and TRBJ1-3; D not resolved. The CDR3 totals 15 residues. V lost 7 bases and J lost 1, with 14 bases in between. Germline CDR1 is MDHEN and CDR2 is SYDVKM. CDR3 loop: CASTPPPESGNTIYF. The CDR3 DNA sequence: TGTGCCAGCACTCCGCCGCCGGAATCTGGAAACACCATATATTTT.

The CDR3 DNA reads as TGTGCCAGCAGTTTTCATCTAGTTGGTTCACCCCTCCACTTT. Its translation: CASSFHLVGSPLHF. The gene calls are TRBV28 and TRBJ1-6; D not certain. The CDR3 covers 14 residues. V dropped 3 bases and J dropped 9 bases, with 12 bases sitting between them. Germline V gene sequence: CDR1 MDHEN, CDR2 SYDVKM.